This T cell receptor (beta chain) was found in a study of cytomegalovirus exposure and HLA in healthy donors. V lost 10 bases, J lost 3 bases, and 13 bases lay in between. This CDR3 comprises 13 residues. Per the germline V gene, CDR1 is MNHNS and CDR2 is SASEGT. Primers for the PCR totalled 60 Vbeta and 13 Jbeta. Sequencing used immunoSEQ multiplex PCR; TCRdb keeps in-frame clones, though not all of them. The table shows under 200,000 clones, with roughly 80% occurring only once. The rearrangement joins TRBV6-1 to TRBJ1-5; D possibly corresponds to TRBD1 (5 bases). Sequenced input: PBMCs. The clonotype originates from a human donor in good health. CDR3 loop: CATQAGPNQPQHF. The CDR3 coding sequence is TGTGCCACCCAGGCAGGGCCCAATCAGCCCCAGCATTTT.